Listed below are T cell receptor beta chains from one sample, sequenced in a study of cytomegalovirus exposure and HLA in healthy donors. Generated by immunoSEQ multiplex PCR, the TCRdb table keeps only in-frame clones and is missing some. The sample shows approximately 22,000 clones, around 82% of them seen only once. Sequenced sample: PBMCs. The receptors were gathered from a man aged 55-75 years in good health and CMV-seronegative. Both conserved end residues are trimmed from each CDR3. The order of the fields is J gene, V gene, clone size, CDR3 protein. A clone size is listed for some rows: how often the clone was seen (once, few, many), or a class if it is expanded.

j_call: TRBJ1-3
v_call: TRBV6-5
clone_size: NA
cdr3_aa: ASSYSGTGGYTIY

j_call: TRBJ2-3
v_call: TRBV11-1
clone_size: NA
cdr3_aa: ASSRGLAGRTDTQY

j_call: TRBJ1-1
v_call: TRBV2
clone_size: NA
cdr3_aa: ASSEAEALCQAF

j_call: TRBJ1-3
v_call: TRBV28
clone_size: NA
cdr3_aa: ASSLGRGQTSGNTIY

j_call: TRBJ2-5
v_call: TRBV7-3
clone_size: NA
cdr3_aa: ASSLSGSGDQETQY

j_call: TRBJ2-1
v_call: TRBV10-2
clone_size: few
cdr3_aa: ASSVGDRGCWQF

j_call: TRBJ1-2
v_call: TRBV5-1
clone_size: NA
cdr3_aa: ASSLAQGGIGYP

j_call: TRBJ2-7
v_call: TRBV18
clone_size: NA
cdr3_aa: ASSPRTSGAYEQY

j_call: TRBJ2-2
v_call: TRBV11-2
clone_size: NA
cdr3_aa: ASSLSNTGELF

j_call: TRBJ1-1
v_call: TRBV19
clone_size: NA
cdr3_aa: ASTLQGAISFITEAF

j_call: TRBJ2-1
v_call: TRBV6-6
clone_size: NA
cdr3_aa: ASFGTSLGEQF

j_call: TRBJ1-3
v_call: TRBV2
clone_size: NA
cdr3_aa: ASSRRQSGNTIY

j_call: TRBJ2-2
v_call: TRBV6-5
clone_size: NA
cdr3_aa: ASSYGGGNTGELF

j_call: TRBJ2-3
v_call: TRBV2
clone_size: NA
cdr3_aa: ASRQQGAYYTDTQY

j_call: TRBJ1-2
v_call: TRBV4-1
clone_size: NA
cdr3_aa: ASSQVTGLDGYP

j_call: TRBJ2-1
v_call: TRBV5-4
clone_size: NA
cdr3_aa: ASCRVAGEVEQF

j_call: TRBJ2-5
v_call: TRBV9
clone_size: NA
cdr3_aa: ASSVEGAGGGAQY

j_call: TRBJ2-2
v_call: TRBV7-7
clone_size: NA
cdr3_aa: DPPRCGVCSGELF

j_call: TRBJ1-5
v_call: TRBV19
clone_size: NA
cdr3_aa: ASSMEGRLFNQPQH

j_call: TRBJ1-5
v_call: TRBV9
clone_size: NA
cdr3_aa: ASSPYRESGSNQPQH

j_call: TRBJ2-7
v_call: TRBV6-6
clone_size: NA
cdr3_aa: ASSYGTSAYEQY

j_call: TRBJ2-5
v_call: TRBV30
clone_size: NA
cdr3_aa: AWSVPRAQETQY

j_call: TRBJ1-5
v_call: TRBV6-5
clone_size: NA
cdr3_aa: ASRLDRGGQPQH

j_call: TRBJ1-1
v_call: TRBV7-2
clone_size: NA
cdr3_aa: ASSLSGAITEAF

j_call: TRBJ2-4
v_call: TRBV7-9
clone_size: NA
cdr3_aa: ASVPGVGKNIQY

j_call: TRBJ2-7
v_call: TRBV30
clone_size: few
cdr3_aa: AWWGQGDNEQY

j_call: TRBJ1-3
v_call: TRBV6-5
clone_size: NA
cdr3_aa: ASSPMSQAGNTIY

j_call: TRBJ2-2
v_call: TRBV6-1
clone_size: few
cdr3_aa: ASSDGRDSGELF

j_call: TRBJ1-6
v_call: TRBV10-3
clone_size: NA
cdr3_aa: AISDPFLRQGATPLH

j_call: TRBJ2-7
v_call: TRBV11-2
clone_size: once
cdr3_aa: ASSLGSTAYEQY

j_call: TRBJ1-2
v_call: TRBV5-4
clone_size: NA
cdr3_aa: ASSRGQARGYT

j_call: TRBJ2-7
v_call: TRBV6-6
clone_size: NA
cdr3_aa: ASSYLSPSSYEQY

j_call: TRBJ2-5
v_call: TRBV7-3
clone_size: NA
cdr3_aa: ASSLWASGKETQY

j_call: TRBJ2-7
v_call: TRBV30
clone_size: NA
cdr3_aa: AWSVRRAGGEQY

j_call: TRBJ2-1
v_call: TRBV5-8
clone_size: NA
cdr3_aa: ASKRGAGGYNEQF

j_call: TRBJ1-5
v_call: TRBV29-1
clone_size: once
cdr3_aa: SVGGDLPNQPQH

j_call: TRBJ2-5
v_call: TRBV5-1
clone_size: NA
cdr3_aa: ASSAAPGVETQY

j_call: TRBJ2-7
v_call: TRBV30
clone_size: NA
cdr3_aa: AWSVLGRYEQY

j_call: TRBJ1-5
v_call: TRBV19
clone_size: NA
cdr3_aa: ASSIAGTAQH

j_call: TRBJ1-6
v_call: TRBV5-1
clone_size: NA
cdr3_aa: ATAAGDLGSPLH

j_call: TRBJ1-2
v_call: TRBV14
clone_size: NA
cdr3_aa: ASSQDRVNGYT